These 17 T cell receptor beta chains were sequenced from one sample in a study of human T cells and chemical hapten exposure. From the RACE reads, TCRdb called clonotypes with MiXCR, one entry per CDR3 protein. In the table there are roughly 180,000 distinct CDR3 sequences, around 22% of which are singletons. Time point reported: patch test 1, 2 weeks after DPC sensitization. As to treatment: therapeutic diphenylcyclopropenone sensitization with weekly scalp DPC. Sequencing was performed on whole blood, taken in connection with sensitization to the hapten diphenylcyclopropenone (DPC). The receptors stem from a woman aged 50 to 65 with alopecia areata. Some clones in this sample may be carry-over from other donors' samples.

The chain uses TRBV7-8 and TRBJ1-2; TRBD1 matches at 9 bases. Germline values: CDR1 SGHVS, CDR2 FQNEAQ. V shed 5 bases and J 7 bases; nucleotides not matched to a gene: 11. The CDR3 is 15 residues long. The CDR3 region is CASSRNRDRAGGYTF. CDR3 DNA: TGTGCCAGCAGCCGGAACCGGGACAGGGCGGGTGGCTACACCTTC.

This clonotype was found many times. V and J are TRBV11-2 and TRBJ2-5, with a weak D call TRBD2 (6 bases). The V gene lost 5 bases and the J gene lost 2 bases, with 15 bases spanning the gap. Per germline, CDR1 SGHAT and CDR2 FQNNGV. CDR3 length: 15 amino acids. The DNA for the CDR3 is TGTGCCAGCAGCCTCGGGACTCCAACTCAAGAGACCCAGTACTTC. Its translation: CASSLGTPTQETQYF.

The V gene is TRBV12-5, the J gene TRBJ1-3; D is perhaps TRBD1 (6 bases). Trimming removed 3 bases at V and 4 bases at J, with 13 bases between. The CDR3 is 15 residues long. Germline V gives CDR1 LGHNT, CDR2 FRNRAP. The CDR3 DNA is TGTGCTAGTGGTTTACCGACAGGTTCCGGAAACACCATATATTTT. Its protein is CASGLPTGSGNTIYF. Full variable domain (outside the CDR3, taken from reference TRBV12-5 and TRBJ1-3): DARVTQTPRHKVTEMGQEVTMRCQPILGHNTVFWYRQTMMQGLELLAYFRNRAPLDDSGMPKDRFSAEMPDATLATLKIQPSEPRDSAVYFCASGLPTGSGNTIYFGEGSWLTVV.

The chain couples TRBV12-3 or TRBV12-4 to TRBJ1-5; 7 bases agree with TRBD1. The V segment lost 6 bases and the J segment 9 bases; nucleotides outside the gene matches: 8. The CDR3 spans 13 residues. The CDR3 DNA follows: TGTGCCAGCAGCCAAGGGACAGTCGTGCCCCAGCATTTT. The encoded protein is CASSQGTVVPQHF.

This clonotype showed up just a few times. This sequence joins TRBV3-1 and TRBJ2-4; 8 nucleotides match TRBD2. Germline V gives CDR1 LGHDT, CDR2 YNNKEL (reference sequence). The CDR3 has 16 amino acids. The V and J ends lost 1 base and 3 bases, in that order; junction bases with no gene match: 5. CDR3 nucleotide sequence: TGTGCCAGCAGCCAAGTTAGCGGGACTGGCAAAAACATTCAGTACTTC. This codes for CASSQVSGTGKNIQYF.

This clonotype was seen ten or more times. The chain combines TRBV9 with TRBJ2-7; 11 nucleotides line up with TRBD2. The CDR3 is 15 residues long. The ends lost 0 bases at V and 6 bases at J; junction bases unmatched: 5. CDR1 is SGDLS, CDR2 YYNGEE, per germline. The CDR3 is CASSVGGSGRGEQYF. CDR3 DNA: TGTGCCAGCAGCGTAGGCGGTAGCGGGAGGGGCGAGCAGTACTTC.

The CDR3 is CAISGGYQETQYF. As DNA, the CDR3 is TGTGCCATCAGTGGAGGCTACCAAGAGACCCAGTACTTC. The V call is TRBV10-3, the J call TRBJ2-5; no definite D call. The ends were cut back, 4 bases at V and 0 bases at J, with 6 bases in the middle. The germline CDR1 and CDR2 sequences are ENHRY and SYGVKD. CDR3 length equals 13 residues.

A few counts support this clonotype. The chain uses TRBV5-1 and TRBJ2-2; unclear D gene. This CDR3 has 15 residues. Germline V gives CDR1 SGHRS, CDR2 YFSETQ. V was shortened by 0 bases and J by 6 bases, with 12 bases between the two germline ends. In DNA form, the CDR3 reads TGCGCCAGCAGCTTGGGCGACATCTATGCCGGGGAGCTGTTTTTT. It is translated as CASSLGDIYAGELFF.

V is TRBV4-2 and J is TRBJ2-7; no reliable D call. The V and J ends lost 0 bases and 0 bases respectively, with 9 bases between them. This CDR3 region has 15 residues. In germline, CDR1 is LGHNA, CDR2 YNFKEQ. The CDR3 nucleotides read TGTGCCAGCAGCCAAGACCCCGGTGACTCCTACGAGCAGTACTTC. As protein: CASSQDPGDSYEQYF.

This chain uses TRBV7-2 with TRBJ2-3; the D gene is possibly TRBD1 (6 bases). The length of the CDR3 is 15 residues. V dropped 7 bases and J dropped 1 base, with 15 bases sitting between them. Germline loops: CDR1 SGHTA, CDR2 FQGNSA. CDR3: CASTLGGSGTDTQYF. The DNA for the CDR3 is TGTGCCAGCACCCTAGGGGGTAGCGGCACAGATACGCAGTATTTT.

This clonotype has ten or more counts. The chain employs TRBV5-1 and TRBJ2-3; 11 bases are a match to TRBD2. V lost 4 bases and J lost 3; bases outside the gene matches: 10. Germline loops: CDR1 SGHRS, CDR2 YFSETQ. The CDR3 length is 17 residues. The DNA for the CDR3 is TGCGCCAGCAGCCCACGTACGGGACTAGCGGCTACAGATACGCAGTATTTT. As protein: CASSPRTGLAATDTQYF.

The CDR3 coding sequence is TGTGCCAGCAGCGTAGCTTTGGGGCAGCAAGAGACCCAGTACTTC. As protein: CASSVALGQQETQYF. The gene calls are TRBV9 and TRBJ2-5; possible D gene TRBD1, 5 bases. Germline CDR1 is SGDLS and CDR2 is YYNGEE. This CDR3 region has 15 residues. The germline V and J ends were trimmed by 0 bases and 2 bases, with 11 bases remaining between them. Full variable domain (outside the CDR3, taken from reference TRBV9 and TRBJ2-5): DSGVTQTPKHLITATGQRVTLRCSPRSGDLSVYWYQQSLDQGLQFLIQYYNGEERAKGNILERFSAQQFPDLHSELNLSSLELGDSALYFCASSVALGQQETQYFGPGTRLLVL.

This clonotype was counted a single time. The V and J genes are TRBV10-3 and TRBJ2-5; D call uncertain. The V and J ends lost 6 bases and 4 bases respectively, with 6 bases between them. From germline, CDR1 is ENHRY and CDR2 SYGVKD. The CDR3 covers 11 residues. The CDR3, as DNA: TGTGCCATCAGGGGAACAGAGACCCAGTACTTC. Its translation: CAIRGTETQYF.

This clonotype was seen many times. This chain connects TRBV14 to TRBJ2-7; TRBD2 aligns across 10 bases. The CDR3 extends over 17 amino acids. Germline loops: CDR1 SGHDN, CDR2 FVKESK. The V gene end was trimmed by 2 bases and the J gene end by 2 bases; junction bases not matched to a gene: 9. The CDR3 DNA is TGTGCCAGCAGCCAACCGTCTAGCGGGAGAAAACCCTACGAGCAGTACTTC. Protein product: CASSQPSSGRKPYEQYF.

The chain couples TRBV11-2 to TRBJ2-1; possibly TRBD2 for D (5 bases). The germline V gene has CDR1 SGHAT and CDR2 FQNNGV. Trimming left V 1 base short and J 2 bases short, with 12 bases between. This CDR3 is built from 16 residues. The chain's CDR3 is CASSLADTGAYNEQFF. The DNA for the CDR3 is TGTGCCAGCAGCTTAGCAGACACCGGGGCCTACAATGAGCAGTTCTTC.

The chain uses TRBV6-2 or TRBV6-3 and TRBJ2-1, with no clear D. Germline loops: CDR1 MNHEY, CDR2 SVGEGT. Trimming cost V 2 bases and J 3 bases, with 17 bases left between them. The CDR3 is made up of 17 amino acids. CDR3 nucleotides: TGTGCCAGCAGTTACCCCTCTAGATCTCCCCTCTACAATGAGCAGTTCTTC. Protein product: CASSYPSRSPLYNEQFF.

V and J are TRBV20-1 and TRBJ2-7; 8 bases are a match to TRBD2. The CDR3 extends over 13 amino acids. The V segment lost 3 bases and the J segment 9 bases; nucleotides outside the gene matches: 10. Germline CDR1 DFQATT, CDR2 SNEGSKA (reference sequence). The CDR3 DNA reads TGCAGTGCTAGCAAGCGGGAGCGAAGTGGGCAGTACTTC. Translation: CSASKRERSGQYF.